Each of the 2 T cell receptor beta chains below was sequenced from the same sample in a study of shared clonotypes between healthy human individuals. Assay: immunoSEQ multiplex PCR; the TCRdb copy retains only in-frame clones and omits some. The data hold 2,500,000 or so clones, with 90% to 95% observed a single time. The sample comprised naive CD4+ T cells from PBMCs. Subset of the sample: CD45RA+ positively selected. The receptor source for this set is a man aged 18 to 35 in good health. Some clones in this sample may be carry-over from other donors' samples.

The chain combines TRBV28 with TRBJ2-1; possibly TRBD2 for D (6 bases). V lost 4 bases and J 7 bases, leaving 17 bases between the germline ends. The CDR3 extends over 15 amino acids. Germline assignment: CDR1 MDHEN and CDR2 SYDVKM. The CDR3 region is CASSSPGEAGNEQFF. The CDR3 DNA reads as TGTGCCAGCAGTTCGCCGGGAGAGGCTGGGAATGAGCAGTTCTTC. Full variable domain (remainder filled in from reference TRBV28 and TRBJ2-1): DVKVTQSSRYLVKRTGEKVFLECVQDMDHENMFWYRQDPGLGLRLIYFSYDVKMKEKGDIPEGYSVSREKKERFSLILESASTNQTSMYLCASSSPGEAGNEQFFGPGTRLTVL.

The chain combines TRBV18 with TRBJ1-5, with 8 bases fitting TRBD1. Germline values: CDR1 KGHSH, CDR2 LQKENI. This CDR3 comprises 16 residues. V lost 3 bases and J lost 5; bases outside the gene matches: 9. Here the CDR3 reads CASSPGTGGWDQPQHF. The CDR3 bases are TGTGCCAGCTCACCTGGGACAGGAGGATGGGATCAGCCCCAGCATTTT.